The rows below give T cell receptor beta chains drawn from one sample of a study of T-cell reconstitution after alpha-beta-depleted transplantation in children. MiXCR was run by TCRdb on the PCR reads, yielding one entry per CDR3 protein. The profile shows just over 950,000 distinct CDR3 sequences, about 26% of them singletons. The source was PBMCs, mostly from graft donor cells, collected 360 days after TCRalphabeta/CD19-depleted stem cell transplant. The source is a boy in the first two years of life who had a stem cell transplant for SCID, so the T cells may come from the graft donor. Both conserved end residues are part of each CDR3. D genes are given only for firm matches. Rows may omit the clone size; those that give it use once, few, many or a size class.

CDR3 DNA: TGCGCCAGCAGCCCGGGGACAGGGTTGGAGGACACTGAAGCTTTCTTT
CDR3 protein: CASSPGTGLEDTEAFF
D gene: TRBD1
CDR3 length: 16
V gene: TRBV5-1
J gene: TRBJ1-1
clone size: NA

CDR3 DNA: TGTGCCAGCAGCGACGGGACAGGGATAAACAAGAACACCGGGGAGCTGTTTTTT
CDR3 protein: CASSDGTGINKNTGELFF
D gene: TRBD1
CDR3 length: 18
V gene: TRBV11-1
J gene: TRBJ2-2
clone size: NA

CDR3 DNA: TGTGCCAGCAGAACCTTGACAGCGGGGGGAAACACCATATATTTT
CDR3 protein: CASRTLTAGGNTIYF
D gene: NA
CDR3 length: 15
V gene: TRBV6-1
J gene: TRBJ1-3
clone size: NA

CDR3 DNA: TGCGCCAGCAGCACTGGACAGCGCGCCTACATTACTGGAAACACCATATATTTT
CDR3 protein: CASSTGQRAYITGNTIYF
D gene: NA
CDR3 length: 18
V gene: TRBV5-1
J gene: TRBJ1-3
clone size: NA

CDR3 DNA: TGCTGTGCTAGACCTGGACAGGGACCGAACACCGGGGAGCTGTTTTTT
CDR3 protein: CCARPGQGPNTGELFF
D gene: TRBD1
CDR3 length: 16
V gene: TRBV20-1
J gene: TRBJ2-2
clone size: NA

CDR3 DNA: TGCGCCAGCAGCCAAGTTTTTAGCGGGGGCCCAGATACGCAGTATTTT
CDR3 protein: CASSQVFSGGPDTQYF
D gene: TRBD2
CDR3 length: 16
V gene: TRBV4-3
J gene: TRBJ2-3
clone size: few

CDR3 DNA: TGTGCCAGCAGCTTATTAGCGGGACAGCTCACCTCTGGAAACACCATATATTTT
CDR3 protein: CASSLLAGQLTSGNTIYF
D gene: TRBD1
CDR3 length: 18
V gene: TRBV7-6
J gene: TRBJ1-3
clone size: NA

CDR3 DNA: TGTGCCAGCAGCCAAGATCCCCGGGTCCCGAACAATGAGCAGTTCTTC
CDR3 protein: CASSQDPRVPNNEQFF
D gene: NA
CDR3 length: 16
V gene: TRBV4-2
J gene: TRBJ2-1
clone size: few

CDR3 DNA: TGTGCCAGCAGTCGCAACCGGGGGGCCAACGTCCTGACTTTC
CDR3 protein: CASSRNRGANVLTF
D gene: NA
CDR3 length: 14
V gene: TRBV12-3/TRBV12-4
J gene: TRBJ2-6
clone size: NA

CDR3 DNA: TGCAGTACCAGGCACCAAGAGACCCAGTACTTC
CDR3 protein: CSTRHQETQYF
D gene: NA
CDR3 length: 11
V gene: TRBV20-1
J gene: TRBJ2-5
clone size: NA

CDR3 DNA: TGCAGCGTTGAAGAGCCTGACTACAGCTCCTACAATGAGCAGTTCTTC
CDR3 protein: CSVEEPDYSSYNEQFF
D gene: NA
CDR3 length: 16
V gene: TRBV29-1
J gene: TRBJ2-1
clone size: NA

CDR3 DNA: TGTGCCAGCAGCTTCGAGGGAATGAATGGCTACACCTTC
CDR3 protein: CASSFEGMNGYTF
D gene: NA
CDR3 length: 13
V gene: TRBV7-9
J gene: TRBJ1-2
clone size: few

CDR3 DNA: TGCAGTGCCCCGAGATGGACAAACCAAGAGACCCAGTACTTC
CDR3 protein: CSAPRWTNQETQYF
D gene: NA
CDR3 length: 14
V gene: TRBV20-1
J gene: TRBJ2-5
clone size: few

CDR3 DNA: TGTGCCAGCAGCCGGGACATTCACACTGAAGCTTTCTTT
CDR3 protein: CASSRDIHTEAFF
D gene: NA
CDR3 length: 13
V gene: TRBV12-3/TRBV12-4
J gene: TRBJ1-1
clone size: NA